This T cell receptor beta chain appears in the sequencing data of a study of T cell responses to AZD1222 COVID-19 vaccine. This clone was found a few times. Its antigen is as yet unknown. The protocol was immunoSEQ multiplex PCR, while the TCRdb copy is restricted to in-frame clones and leaves out a portion. The sample lists some 130,000 clones, 89% occurring once. The CDR3 is made up of 15 amino acids. V was cut by 2 bases and J by 2 bases, with 10 bases left in between. The germline V gene has CDR1 LGHDT and CDR2 YNNKEL (reference sequence). Pooling covered second doses at about 4 or about 12 weeks. Regarding the study as a whole: Donors were chiefly white British, with a greater number of females, and clonal diversity was perhaps underestimated.

The sequencing used peripheral blood, collected 28 days after the second AZD1222 dose. The TCR was taken from an adult who received the AZD1222 COVID-19 vaccine. The V and J genes are TRBV3-1 (or the pseudogene TRBV3-2) and TRBJ1-5, with D maybe TRBD1 (5 bases). Here the CDR3 DNA reads TGTGCCAGCAGCCAAACGGGAGGGGGCAATCAGCCCCAGCATTTT. Its protein is CASSQTGGGNQPQHF.